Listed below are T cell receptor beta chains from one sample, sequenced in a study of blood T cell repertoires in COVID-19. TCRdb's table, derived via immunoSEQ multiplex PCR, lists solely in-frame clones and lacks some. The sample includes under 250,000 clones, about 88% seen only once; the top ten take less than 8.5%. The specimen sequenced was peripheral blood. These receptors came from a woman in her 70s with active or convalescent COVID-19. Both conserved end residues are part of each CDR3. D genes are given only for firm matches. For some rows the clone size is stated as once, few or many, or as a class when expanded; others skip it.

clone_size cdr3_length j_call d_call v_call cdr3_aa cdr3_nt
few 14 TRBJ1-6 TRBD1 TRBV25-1 CASSETGFRSPLHF TGTGCCAGCAGTGAGACAGGGTTCAGGTCACCCCTCCACTTT
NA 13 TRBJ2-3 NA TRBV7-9 CASSLGPGTTQYF TGTGCCAGCAGCTTGGGTCCCGGGACAACGCAGTATTTT
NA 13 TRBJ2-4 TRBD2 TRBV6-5 CASSPHLAGVQYF TGTGCCAGCAGCCCCCACCTAGCGGGGGTTCAGTACTTC
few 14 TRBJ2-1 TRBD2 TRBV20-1 CSASVFGGATDQFF TGCAGTGCTAGTGTTTTCGGGGGGGCCACTGATCAGTTCTTC
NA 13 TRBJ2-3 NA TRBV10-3 CATTRDRTDTQYF TGTGCCACTACTAGGGATCGCACAGATACGCAGTATTTT
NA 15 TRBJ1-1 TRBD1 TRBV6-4 CASSATGAGTTEAFF TGTGCCAGCAGTGCTACAGGGGCGGGAACGACTGAAGCTTTCTTT
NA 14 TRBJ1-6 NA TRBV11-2 CASSLGQINSPLHF TGTGCCAGCAGCTTAGGGCAGATAAATTCACCCCTCCACTTT
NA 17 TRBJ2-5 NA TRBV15 CATSTHRGRVGQETQYF TGTGCCACCAGCACGCACAGGGGGAGGGTGGGGCAAGAGACCCAGTACTTC
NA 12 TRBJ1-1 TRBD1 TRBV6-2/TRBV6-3 CASSYTDRGTFF TGTGCCAGCAGTTACACCGACAGGGGGACTTTCTTT
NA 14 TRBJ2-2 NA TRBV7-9 CASRPGTNTGELFF TGTGCCAGCCGGCCAGGGACGAACACCGGGGAGCTGTTTTTT
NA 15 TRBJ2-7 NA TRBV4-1 CASSHLGRNLHEQYF TGCGCCAGCAGCCATTTAGGCAGGAACCTCCACGAGCAGTACTTC
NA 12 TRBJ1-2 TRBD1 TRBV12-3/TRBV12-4 CSSGDRGGSYTF TGTTCGAGCGGGGACAGGGGTGGGAGCTACACCTTC
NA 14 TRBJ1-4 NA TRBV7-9 CASSQDGLMEELFF TGTGCCAGCAGCCAGGACGGGCTAATGGAGGAACTGTTTTTT
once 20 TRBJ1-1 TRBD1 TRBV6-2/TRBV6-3 CASSYSIFGQGQRRNTEAFF TGTGCCAGCAGTTACTCGATTTTCGGACAGGGCCAACGTAGGAACACTGAAGCTTTCTTT